What follows are 26 T cell receptor beta chains derived from one specimen sequenced in a study of blood T cell repertoires in COVID-19. Assay used: immunoSEQ multiplex PCR; TCRdb lists only in-frame clones, some missing. The sample contains 85,000 to 90,000 clones, roughly 86% of which appear only once. Sequenced input: peripheral blood. All receptors come from a human donor in a cohort sampled during active COVID-19.

The chain joins TRBV28 to TRBJ2-7, with TRBD1 matching over 8 bases. V shed 8 bases, J shed 8 bases, and the junction held 5 bases outside the gene matches. Germline V gene lookup returns CDR1 MDHEN and CDR2 SYDVKM. This CDR3 region has 11 residues. CDR3 sequence reads: CASSPGGKQYF. CDR3 coding DNA: TGTGCCAGCTCCCCAGGGGGCAAGCAGTACTTC.

This chain uses TRBV10-3 with TRBJ2-3; 8 nucleotides agree with TRBD1. V gave up 5 bases and J gave up 2 bases; unmatched junction bases: 3. This CDR3 spans 14 amino acids. From germline, CDR1 is ENHRY and CDR2 SYGVKD. DNA for the CDR3: TGTGCCATCAGTCCGGGACAGGACACAGATACGCAGTATTTT. Protein: CAISPGQDTDTQYF.

CDR3 loop: CSVSTGYRNIQYF. CDR3 nucleotide sequence: TGCAGCGTATCGACAGGGTATCGAAACATTCAGTACTTC. V usage is TRBV29-1 and J usage is TRBJ2-4, with TRBD1 identical over 7 bases. J gave up 6 bases and V 6 bases, and 8 bases lay outside the gene matches. CDR1 is SQVTM, CDR2 ANQGSEA, per germline. The CDR3 covers 13 residues.

The chain recombines TRBV10-3 with TRBJ2-1; 7 bases match TRBD1. From germline, CDR1 is ENHRY and CDR2 SYGVKD. The V gene end was trimmed by 6 bases and the J gene end by 5 bases; junction bases not matched to a gene: 13. The CDR3 covers 16 residues. The CDR3 bases are TGTGCCATCAGAGGGTATGGGACAGATAAAAACAATGAGCAGTTCTTC. Translation gives CAIRGYGTDKNNEQFF.

V gene TRBV5-6 combines with J gene TRBJ1-1, with unresolved D. Germline V gene sequence: CDR1 SGHDT, CDR2 YYEEEE. This CDR3 comprises 16 residues. The V and J ends lost 4 bases and 1 base respectively, with 17 bases between them. The CDR3 here is CASSDRSVLPNTEAFF. CDR3 coding DNA: TGTGCCAGCAGCGATCGGTCCGTTTTGCCGAACACTGAAGCTTTCTTT. Combining the CDR3 with reference TRBV5-6 and TRBJ1-1 gives the whole variable domain DAGVTQSPTHLIKTRGQQVTLRCSPKSGHDTVSWYQQALGQGPQFIFQYYEEEERQRGNFPDRFSGHQFPNYSSELNVNALLLGDSALYLCASSDRSVLPNTEAFFGQGTRLTVV.

This clone turned up a few times. V gene TRBV28 combines with J gene TRBJ1-2; D possibly corresponds to TRBD1 (6 bases). The CDR3 contains 13 residues. Germline V lookup: CDR1 MDHEN, CDR2 SYDVKM. The V end was cut by 4 bases, the J end by 2 bases, with 8 bases between. CDR3 DNA sequence: TGTGCCAGCAGTTCCGGGACAAACTATGGCTACACCTTC. It specifies CASSSGTNYGYTF.

This sequence joins TRBV5-1 and TRBJ2-7; D ambiguous. The CDR3 is 13 residues long. Germline loops: CDR1 SGHRS, CDR2 YFSETQ. With 4 bases removed from V and 1 base from J, the gap between germline ends came to 9 bases. The CDR3 nucleotides are TGCGCCAGCAGCCCCCAGTGGTCCTACGAGCAGTACTTC. As protein: CASSPQWSYEQYF.

This chain uses TRBV4-3 with TRBJ2-3; D gene unclear. The CDR3 consists of 16 residues. Germline CDR1 and CDR2: LGHNA and YSLEER. V lost 0 bases and J lost 0, with 10 bases in between. CDR3: CASSQDLPVSTDTQYF. Written as DNA, the CDR3 is TGCGCCAGCAGCCAAGATCTTCCGGTCAGCACAGATACGCAGTATTTT.

The J gene is TRBJ2-1, the V gene TRBV21-1; the D call of TRBD2 is as the table states it, not checked on the DNA. TRBV21-1 is a pseudogene segment. The length of the CDR3 is 17 residues. The CDR3 nucleotides are TGTGCCAGCCCCCCGGGACTAGCGGATCCCTCCTACAATGAGCAGTTCTTC. This gives the protein CASPPGLADPSYNEQFF.

Concerning this clone itself: A junction end diverges from the germline sequence, so it may reflect a read error. The CDR3 nucleotides read TGTGCCAGCAACTTACTTCAGGGGAGCTCCTACAATGAGCAGTTCTTC. Translated: CASNLLQGSSYNEQFF. J is TRBJ2-1 and V is TRBV11-2; tentative D call: TRBD1 (6 bases). CDR3 length: 16 amino acids. Germline V lookup: CDR1 SGHAT, CDR2 FQNNGV.

V usage is TRBV5-1 and J usage is TRBJ2-7; tentative D call: TRBD2 (5 bases). This CDR3 is 13 amino acids long. Germline CDR1 is SGHRS and CDR2 is YFSETQ. V was cut by 2 bases and J by 6 bases, with 12 bases left in between. The CDR3 sequence is CASSFERFSEQYF. The CDR3 DNA follows: TGCGCCAGCAGCTTTGAGCGGTTCTCCGAGCAGTACTTC.

The rearrangement links TRBV5-6 to TRBJ2-2, with TRBD2 matching 12 bases. Trimming at V came to 7 bases and at J to 4 bases, leaving 5 bases not matched to a gene. The V gene's germline CDR1 is SGHDT and CDR2 YYEEEE. The CDR3 spans 15 residues. The DNA for the CDR3 is TGTGCCAGCGGAGCTAGCGGGGGGGCCACCGGGGAGCTGTTTTTT. Translation gives CASGASGGATGELFF.

This chain links TRBV5-1 with TRBJ2-5, with a tentative D call TRBD2 (6 bases). V lost 4 bases and J lost 0, with 10 bases in between. CDR3 length: 14 residues. Germline assignment: CDR1 SGHRS and CDR2 YFSETQ. The CDR3, as DNA: TGCGCCAGCAGCCAGGGACTTTACCAAGAGACCCAGTACTTC. Translation gives CASSQGLYQETQYF.

V gene TRBV19 combines with J gene TRBJ2-7; TRBD1 matches 10 bases. V lost 4 bases, J lost 3 bases, and 9 bases stayed unmatched. The CDR3 is 16 residues long. Per the germline V gene, CDR1 is LNHDA and CDR2 is SQIVND (reference sequence). In nucleotides, the CDR3 is TGTGCCAGTAGTAACCCTGGACAGGGGGACCTCTACGAGCAGTACTTC. Protein: CASSNPGQGDLYEQYF. Full variable domain (missing parts from reference TRBV19 and TRBJ2-7): DGGITQSPKYLFRKEGQNVTLSCEQNLNHDAMYWYRQDPGQGLRLIYYSQIVNDFQKGDIAEGYSVSREKKESFPLTVTSAQKNPTAFYLCASSNPGQGDLYEQYFGPGTRLTVT.

V usage is TRBV15 and J usage is TRBJ1-6; the D gene is possibly TRBD1 (6 bases). V shed 1 base and J shed 8 bases, with 15 bases lying between them. The CDR3 runs to 16 residues. Germline V gene lookup returns CDR1 LNHNV and CDR2 YYDKDF (reference sequence). CDR3 protein: CATSRARQGSDSPLHF. The CDR3 DNA reads as TGTGCCACCAGCAGAGCGCGGCAGGGGAGTGATTCACCCCTCCACTTT.

This chain joins TRBV19 and TRBJ2-7, with D possibly matching TRBD1 (7 bases). V was cut by 6 bases and J by 2 bases, with 11 bases left in between. CDR3 length equals 13 residues. Germline lookup yields CDR1 LNHDA and CDR2 SQIVND (reference sequence). The DNA of the CDR3 is TGTGCCAGTAGCAGGGGGGACACCTACGAGCAGTACTTC. Translating it yields CASSRGDTYEQYF.

The sample holds one count of this clone. The J gene is TRBJ1-1, the V gene TRBV7-8; TRBD1 aligns across 9 bases. The CDR3 is 15 amino acids. From germline, CDR1 is SGHVS and CDR2 FQNEAQ. V lost 5 bases to trimming and J lost 5 bases; unmatched junction nucleotides: 9. CDR3 nucleotides: TGTGCCAGCAGCGTACAGACAGGGGGGAGGACTGAAGCTTTCTTT. This sequence encodes CASSVQTGGRTEAFF. Full variable domain (missing parts from reference TRBV7-8 and TRBJ1-1): GAGVSQSPRYKVAKRGQDVALRCDPISGHVSLFWYQQALGQGPEFLTYFQNEAQLDKSGLPSDRFFAERPEGSVSTLKIQRTQQEDSAVYLCASSVQTGGRTEAFFGQGTRLTVV.

The genes are TRBV5-1 and TRBJ2-3; D not resolved. The CDR3 sequence is 16 residues long. V was pared by 3 bases and J by 0 bases, with 14 bases between. Germline CDR1 SGHRS, CDR2 YFSETQ. Here the CDR3 reads CASSYGASTSTDTQYF. The CDR3 bases are TGCGCCAGCAGCTATGGAGCTTCGACTAGCACAGATACGCAGTATTTT. The full variable domain, rest sourced from reference TRBV5-1 and TRBJ2-3, is KAGVTQTPRYLIKTRGQQVTLSCSPISGHRSVSWYQQTPGQGLQFLFEYFSETQRNKGNFPGRFSGRQFSNSRSEMNVSTLELGDSALYLCASSYGASTSTDTQYFGPGTRLTVL.

As to this clone: Other DNA sequences from this sample encode an identical CDR3 as well. This rearrangement joins TRBV30 to TRBJ2-7; possible D gene TRBD2, 6 bases. The germline gives CDR1 GTSNPN, CDR2 SVGIG (reference sequence). The CDR3 has 12 residues. With 0 bases removed from V and 3 bases from J, the gap between germline ends came to 6 bases. DNA for the CDR3: TGTGCCTGGAGTGTTAGCGGCTACGAGCAGTACTTC. Translated: CAWSVSGYEQYF.

Notes on this clone: A junction end diverges from the germline sequence, so it may reflect a read error. The rearrangement joins TRBV24-1 to TRBJ2-7; D possibly corresponds to TRBD1 (5 bases). There are 12 residues in the CDR3. Looked up from germline, CDR1 is KGHDR and CDR2 is SFDVKD. The CDR3 nucleotides are TGTGCCACCAGTGACCACAAAGAGACAGAAATCTTC. Translating gives CATSDHKETEIF.

The chain recombines TRBV7-2 with TRBJ2-2; no reliable D call. Germline loops: CDR1 SGHTA, CDR2 FQGNSA. The CDR3 sequence is 13 residues long. V dropped 4 bases and J dropped 4 bases, with 7 bases sitting between them. The CDR3 bases are TGTGCCAGCAGCTCTTCTACCACCGGGGAGCTGTTTTTT. This translates into CASSSSTTGELFF.

This clone was observed once. The J gene is TRBJ2-3, the V gene TRBV29-1, with 8 nucleotides matching TRBD2. Germline CDR1 SQVTM, CDR2 ANQGSEA. The CDR3 totals 15 residues. The ends lost 6 bases at V and 2 bases at J; junction bases unmatched: 10. CDR3 sequence: CSVAFSGITTDTQYF. DNA for the CDR3: TGCAGCGTGGCCTTTAGCGGGATAACCACAGATACGCAGTATTTT.

The chain joins TRBV9 to TRBJ2-7; D might be TRBD1 (6 bases). The V gene's germline CDR1 is SGDLS and CDR2 YYNGEE. V lost 3 bases and J lost 4, with 14 bases in between. This CDR3 spans 14 amino acids. The CDR3 nucleotides read TGTGCCAGCAGCGCCCATGGGACAACGTACGAGCAGTACTTC. Translated: CASSAHGTTYEQYF. The full variable domain, in which reference TRBV9 and TRBJ2-7 provide the parts outside the CDR3, is DSGVTQTPKHLITATGQRVTLRCSPRSGDLSVYWYQQSLDQGLQFLIQYYNGEERAKGNILERFSAQQFPDLHSELNLSSLELGDSALYFCASSAHGTTYEQYFGPGTRLTVT.

The rearrangement joins TRBV6-5 to TRBJ2-7; perhaps TRBD1 as D (6 bases). The germline V gene has CDR1 MNHEY and CDR2 SVGAGI. The CDR3 totals 12 residues. V was shortened by 10 bases and J by 2 bases, with 12 bases between the two germline ends. In DNA form, the CDR3 reads TGTGCCACCGGACAGTCCCCCTACGAGCAGTACTTC. Its protein product is CATGQSPYEQYF.

The chain links TRBV18 to TRBJ2-1; weak D call: TRBD1 (6 bases). The CDR3 spans 14 residues. Germline V gene lookup returns CDR1 KGHSH and CDR2 LQKENI. Trimming removed 7 bases from V and 9 bases from J, with 19 bases in between. The CDR3 DNA is TGTGCCAGCTTTCTAGGGCAGGGGCGAGGTGAGCAGTTCTTC. Protein product: CASFLGQGRGEQFF.

The chain is built from TRBV3-1 (or the pseudogene TRBV3-2) and TRBJ1-2, with D uncertain. The V and J ends lost 0 bases and 7 bases respectively, with 9 bases between them. CDR3 length: 13 amino acids. The germline CDR1 and CDR2 sequences are LGHDT and YNNKEL (reference sequence). The CDR3 spells CASSQDGVGGYTF. The CDR3 coding sequence is TGTGCCAGCAGCCAAGACGGGGTTGGTGGCTACACCTTC.